This T cell receptor beta chain was obtained from a study of beta chain features in type 1 diabetes. Sequenced material consisted of expressed TCRB transcripts (all of the isolated RNA was reverse transcribed). TCRdb's table, derived via immunoSEQ multiplex PCR, lists solely in-frame clones and lacks some. This table holds under 400,000 clones, about 12% found once. Unmatched junction bases numbered 7, after V lost 4 bases and J lost 8 bases. Germline V gene data show CDR1 as SGHRS and CDR2 as YFSETQ. This CDR3 spans 14 amino acids. This chain joins TRBV5-1 and TRBJ1-4, with 8 bases that match TRBD1. The clonotype was recovered from a man between 18 and 29 years old in good health. The source material was naive CD4+ T cells from blood. The CDR3: CASSLGQGREKLFF. In nucleotides, the CDR3 is TGCGCCAGCAGCCTCGGACAGGGAAGGGAAAAACTGTTTTTT.